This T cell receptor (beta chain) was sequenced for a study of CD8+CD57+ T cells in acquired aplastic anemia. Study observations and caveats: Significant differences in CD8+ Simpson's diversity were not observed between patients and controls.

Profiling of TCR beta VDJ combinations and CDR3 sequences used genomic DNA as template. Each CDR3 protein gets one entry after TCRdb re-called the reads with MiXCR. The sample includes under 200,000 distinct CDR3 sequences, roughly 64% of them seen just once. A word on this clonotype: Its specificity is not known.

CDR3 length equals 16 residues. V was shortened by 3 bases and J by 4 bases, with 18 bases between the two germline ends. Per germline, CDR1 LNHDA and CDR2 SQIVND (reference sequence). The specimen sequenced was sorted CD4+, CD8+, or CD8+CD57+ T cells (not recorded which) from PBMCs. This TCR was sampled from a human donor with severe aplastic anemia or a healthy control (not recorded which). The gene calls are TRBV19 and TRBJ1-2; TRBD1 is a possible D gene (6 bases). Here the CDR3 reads CASSMIDRTGFYGYTF. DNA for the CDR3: TGTGCCAGTAGTATGATCGACAGGACGGGATTCTATGGCTACACCTTC. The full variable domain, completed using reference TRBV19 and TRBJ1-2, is DGGITQSPKYLFRKEGQNVTLSCEQNLNHDAMYWYRQDPGQGLRLIYYSQIVNDFQKGDIAEGYSVSREKKESFPLTVTSAQKNPTAFYLCASSMIDRTGFYGYTFGSGTRLTVV.